These 7 T cell receptor beta chains originate from one sample sequenced in a study of T-cell memory formation after mild COVID-19 (dated by TCRdb to the early 2020s). Receptor libraries were prepared by 5' RACE. The sequencing machine was an Illumina NovaSeq 6000. TCRdb reran the public reads through fastp at Q25 and MiXCR, keeping productive beta chains. Merged by CDR3 protein, the rows form single entries marked with the most common genes and DNA. For this sample the table gives about 84,000 distinct CDR3 sequences, of which around 13% were detected only once. The top ten constitute 31% of the sample. The sample comprised PBMCs or a T cell subset sorted from them (not recorded which). Every receptor here comes from an adult woman who had mild COVID-19 (a few samples of this study predate the infection). The sample titles of this study are shuffled in the database, so cell type and time point are left out; the donor was told from shared clones.

The rearrangement links TRBV7-9 to TRBJ2-3; TRBD2 agrees at 8 bases. This CDR3 comprises 14 residues. The junction had 4 bases not matched to a gene; V was cut back by 5 bases and J by 3 bases. The germline V gene encodes CDR1 SEHNR and CDR2 FQNEAQ (reference sequence). For the CDR3, the DNA is TGTGCCAGCAGCAGCCAGCGGGGGACAGATACGCAGTATTTT. As protein: CASSSQRGTDTQYF.

There are a few counts of this clonotype. The chain joins TRBV7-9 to TRBJ2-5, with 8 bases lining up with TRBD2. V lost 0 bases and J lost 2; bases outside the gene matches: 5. The CDR3 is 16 residues long. Germline CDR1 SEHNR, CDR2 FQNEAQ (reference sequence). The CDR3 bases are TGTGCCAGCAGCTTAGCGACTAGCGAGGGTCAAGAGACCCAGTACTTC. Translating gives CASSLATSEGQETQYF.

This clonotype was detected a few times. The chain recombines TRBV7-2 with TRBJ2-7; 12 bases fit TRBD2. CDR3 length: 15 amino acids. Germline V gives CDR1 SGHTA, CDR2 FQGNSA. V was pared by 5 bases and J by 3 bases, with 5 bases of the junction left unmatched. CDR3: CASSERLAGDYEQYF. The CDR3 nucleotides are TGTGCCAGCAGCGAGCGACTAGCGGGGGACTACGAGCAGTACTTC.

The chain links TRBV24-1 to TRBJ2-4; 7 bases align to TRBD2. Per the germline V gene, CDR1 is KGHDR and CDR2 is SFDVKD. The CDR3 has 19 residues. Unmatched junction bases numbered 18, after V lost 5 bases and J lost 3 bases. The CDR3: CATSAARRFSGLVKNIQYF. Written as DNA, the CDR3 is TGTGCCACCAGTGCCGCCAGGAGGTTTAGCGGGTTAGTCAAAAACATTCAGTACTTC.

This clonotype was detected only a few times. The chain uses TRBV5-1 and TRBJ1-2; no clear D. The V end lost 4 bases, the J end lost 6 bases, and 13 bases lay between the germline ends. Germline values: CDR1 SGHRS, CDR2 YFSETQ. The CDR3 is 13 residues long. The CDR3 region has the DNA TGCGCCAGCAGCCTCGTGGGGTTCCATGGCTACACCTTC. It yields the protein CASSLVGFHGYTF. The whole variable domain, filled in from reference TRBV5-1 and TRBJ1-2, reads KAGVTQTPRYLIKTRGQQVTLSCSPISGHRSVSWYQQTPGQGLQFLFEYFSETQRNKGNFPGRFSGRQFSNSRSEMNVSTLELGDSALYLCASSLVGFHGYTFGSGTRLTVV.

The V and J genes are TRBV7-9 and TRBJ2-5; D may be TRBD1 or TRBD2 (6 bases each). Germline assignment: CDR1 SEHNR and CDR2 FQNEAQ (reference sequence). The ends were cut back, 5 bases at V and 2 bases at J, with 21 bases in the middle. This CDR3 spans 17 amino acids. As DNA, the CDR3 is TGTGCCAGCAGCCCGAGGGGGGTCTCCTATTATCAAGAGACCCAGTACTTC. The encoded protein is CASSPRGVSYYQETQYF.

The chain recombines TRBV6-1 with TRBJ2-1; possible D gene TRBD2, 7 bases. Trimming removed 6 bases from V and 9 bases from J, with 21 bases in between. This CDR3 contains 15 residues. Germline V gives CDR1 MNHNS, CDR2 SASEGT. CDR3: CASSLGGEGLVEQFF. The DNA for the CDR3 is TGTGCCAGCAGCCTAGGGGGGGAGGGCCTCGTTGAGCAGTTCTTC.